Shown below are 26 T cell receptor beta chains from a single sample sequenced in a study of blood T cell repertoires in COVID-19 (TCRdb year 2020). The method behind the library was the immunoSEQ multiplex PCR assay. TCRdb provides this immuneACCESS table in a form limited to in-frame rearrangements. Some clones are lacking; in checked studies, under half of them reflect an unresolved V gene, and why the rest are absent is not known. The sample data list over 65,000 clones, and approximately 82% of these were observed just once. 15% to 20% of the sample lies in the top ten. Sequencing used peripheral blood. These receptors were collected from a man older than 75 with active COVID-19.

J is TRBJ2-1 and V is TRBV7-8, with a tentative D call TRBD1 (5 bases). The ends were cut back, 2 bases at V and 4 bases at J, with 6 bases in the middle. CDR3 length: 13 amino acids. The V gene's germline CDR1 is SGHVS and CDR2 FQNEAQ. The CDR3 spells CASSLQGYNEQFF. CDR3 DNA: TGTGCCAGCAGCTTACAGGGTTACAATGAGCAGTTCTTC.

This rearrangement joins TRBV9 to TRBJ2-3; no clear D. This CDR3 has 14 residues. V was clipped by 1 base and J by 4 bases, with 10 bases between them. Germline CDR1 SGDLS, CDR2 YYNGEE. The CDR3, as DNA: TGTGCCAGCAGCGTACGCCCCACTCCAGATACGCAGTATTTT. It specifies CASSVRPTPDTQYF.

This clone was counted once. CDR3 in amino acids: CASSIQMRQTVHSPLHF. The CDR3, as DNA: TGTGCCAGTAGTATCCAGATGAGACAGACGGTTCATTCACCCCTCCACTTT. This rearrangement joins TRBV19 to TRBJ1-6, with D possibly TRBD1 on 5 matching bases. There are 17 residues in the CDR3. The germline V gene has CDR1 LNHDA and CDR2 SQIVND (reference sequence). Between the trimmed V and J ends, which lost 3 bases and 8 bases, there was a span of 20 bases.

The CDR3 DNA sequence: TGTGCCAGCAGTTACCCGCAGGGGGATAATTCACCCCTCCACTTT. As protein: CASSYPQGDNSPLHF. The V and J genes are TRBV6-6 and TRBJ1-6; TRBD1 matches 7 bases. The V segment lost 2 bases and the J segment 5 bases; nucleotides outside the gene matches: 3. Germline V gives CDR1 MNHNY, CDR2 SVGAGI (reference sequence). The CDR3 covers 15 residues.

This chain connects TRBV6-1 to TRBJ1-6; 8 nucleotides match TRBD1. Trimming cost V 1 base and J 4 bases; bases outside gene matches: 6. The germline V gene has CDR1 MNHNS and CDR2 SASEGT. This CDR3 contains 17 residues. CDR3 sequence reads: CASSEGMRTGYNSPLHF. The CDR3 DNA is TGTGCCAGCAGTGAAGGAATGAGGACAGGGTATAATTCACCCCTCCACTTT.

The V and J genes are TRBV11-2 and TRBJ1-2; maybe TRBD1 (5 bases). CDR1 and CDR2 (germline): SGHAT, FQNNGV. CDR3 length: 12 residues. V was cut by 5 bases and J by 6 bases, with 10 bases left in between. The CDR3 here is CASSQGVNGYTF. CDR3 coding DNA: TGTGCCAGCAGCCAAGGGGTGAATGGCTACACCTTC. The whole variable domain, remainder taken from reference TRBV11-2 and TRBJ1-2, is EAGVAQSPRYKIIEKRQSVAFWCNPISGHATLYWYQQILGQGPKLLIQFQNNGVVDDSQLPKDRFSAERLKGVDSTLKIQPAKLEDSAVYLCASSQGVNGYTFGSGTRLTVV.

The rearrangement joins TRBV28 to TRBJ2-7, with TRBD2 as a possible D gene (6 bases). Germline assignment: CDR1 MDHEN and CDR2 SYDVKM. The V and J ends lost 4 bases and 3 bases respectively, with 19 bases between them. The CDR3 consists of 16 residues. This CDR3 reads CASSSPGLRGIYEQYF. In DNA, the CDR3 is TGTGCCAGCAGTTCCCCGGGGTTGCGGGGCATCTACGAGCAGTACTTC.

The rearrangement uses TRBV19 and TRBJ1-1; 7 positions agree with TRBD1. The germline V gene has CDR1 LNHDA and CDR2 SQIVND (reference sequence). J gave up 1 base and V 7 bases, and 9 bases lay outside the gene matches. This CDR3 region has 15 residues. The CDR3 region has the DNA TGTGCCAGTAACCCAGGGGGAGTACCGAACACTGAAGCTTTCTTT. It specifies CASNPGGVPNTEAFF. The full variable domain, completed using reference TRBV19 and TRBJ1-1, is DGGITQSPKYLFRKEGQNVTLSCEQNLNHDAMYWYRQDPGQGLRLIYYSQIVNDFQKGDIAEGYSVSREKKESFPLTVTSAQKNPTAFYLCASNPGGVPNTEAFFGQGTRLTVV.

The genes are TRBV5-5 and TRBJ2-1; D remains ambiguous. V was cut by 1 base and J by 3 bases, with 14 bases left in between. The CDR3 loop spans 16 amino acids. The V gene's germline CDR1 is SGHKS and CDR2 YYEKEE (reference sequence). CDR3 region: CASSLSSQAIYNEQFF. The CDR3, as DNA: TGTGCCAGCAGCTTGAGTTCGCAGGCGATCTACAATGAGCAGTTCTTC.

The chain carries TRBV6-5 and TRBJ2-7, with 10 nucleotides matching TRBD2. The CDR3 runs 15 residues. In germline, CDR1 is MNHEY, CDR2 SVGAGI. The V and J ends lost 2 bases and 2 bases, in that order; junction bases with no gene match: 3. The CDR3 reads CASSYASGGAYEQYF. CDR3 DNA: TGTGCCAGCAGTTACGCCAGCGGGGGGGCCTACGAGCAGTACTTC.

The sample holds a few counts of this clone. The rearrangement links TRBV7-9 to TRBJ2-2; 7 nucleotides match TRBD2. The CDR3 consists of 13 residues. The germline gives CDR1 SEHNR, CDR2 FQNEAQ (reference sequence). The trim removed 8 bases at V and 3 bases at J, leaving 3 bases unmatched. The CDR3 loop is CASLAGDTGELFF. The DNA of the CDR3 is TGTGCCAGCCTGGCGGGGGACACCGGGGAGCTGTTTTTT. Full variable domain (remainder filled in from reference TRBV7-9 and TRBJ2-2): DTGVSQNPRHKITKRGQNVTFRCDPISEHNRLYWYRQTLGQGPEFLTYFQNEAQLEKSRLLSDRFSAERPKGSFSTLEIQRTEQGDSAMYLCASLAGDTGELFFGEGSRLTVL.

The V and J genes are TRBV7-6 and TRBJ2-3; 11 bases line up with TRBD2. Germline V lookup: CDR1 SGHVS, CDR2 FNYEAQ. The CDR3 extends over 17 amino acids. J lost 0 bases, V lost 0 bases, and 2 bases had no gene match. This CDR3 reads CASSLARLAGSTDTQYF. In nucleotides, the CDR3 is TGTGCCAGCAGCTTAGCACGACTAGCGGGGAGCACAGATACGCAGTATTTT.

The CDR3 region is CASSQALGGQETQYF. CDR3 nucleotides: TGTGCCAGCAGCCAAGCTCTAGGGGGCCAAGAGACCCAGTACTTC. This chain connects TRBV14 to TRBJ2-5; D is perhaps TRBD1 (6 bases). The CDR3 totals 15 residues. CDR1 is SGHDN and CDR2 is FVKESK in the germline V gene. The V end was cut by 1 base, the J end by 1 base, with 10 bases between. Filled out from reference TRBV14 and TRBJ2-5, the complete variable domain reads EAGVTQFPSHSVIEKGQTVTLRCDPISGHDNLYWYRRVMGKEIKFLLHFVKESKQDESGMPNNRFLAERTGGTYSTLKVQPAELEDSGVYFCASSQALGGQETQYFGPGTRLLVL.

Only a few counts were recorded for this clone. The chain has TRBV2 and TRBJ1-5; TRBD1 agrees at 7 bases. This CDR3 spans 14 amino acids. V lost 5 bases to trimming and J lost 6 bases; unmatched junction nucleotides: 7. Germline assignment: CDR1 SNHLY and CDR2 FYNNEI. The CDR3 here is CASSPDRASQPQHF. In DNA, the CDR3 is TGTGCCAGCAGTCCTGACAGGGCGAGTCAGCCCCAGCATTTT.

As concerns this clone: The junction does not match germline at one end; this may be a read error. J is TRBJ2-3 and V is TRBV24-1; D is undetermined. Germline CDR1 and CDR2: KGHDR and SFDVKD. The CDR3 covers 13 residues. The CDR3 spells CATSDINTDPQYF. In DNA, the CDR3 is TGTGCCACCAGTGATATCAATACAGATCCGCAGTATTTT.

The CDR3 nucleotides read TGTGCCAGCCGGAGCTCCTACGAGCAGTACTTC. Translation gives CASRSSYEQYF. The chain links TRBV27 to TRBJ2-7; D gene uncertain. Trimming cost V 8 bases and J 0 bases, with 5 bases left between them. The germline V gene has CDR1 MNHEY and CDR2 SMNVEV (reference sequence). This CDR3 is 11 amino acids long.

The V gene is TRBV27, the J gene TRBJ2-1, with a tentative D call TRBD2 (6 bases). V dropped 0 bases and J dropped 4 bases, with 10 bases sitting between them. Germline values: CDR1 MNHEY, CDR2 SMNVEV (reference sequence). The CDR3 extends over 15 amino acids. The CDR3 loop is CASSLSASAYNEQFF. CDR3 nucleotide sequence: TGTGCCAGCAGTTTATCGGCTAGCGCTTACAATGAGCAGTTCTTC.

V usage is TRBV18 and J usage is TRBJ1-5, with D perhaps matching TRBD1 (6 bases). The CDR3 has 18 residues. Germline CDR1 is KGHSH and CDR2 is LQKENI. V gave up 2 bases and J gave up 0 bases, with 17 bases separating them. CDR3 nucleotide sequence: TGTGCCAGCTCACCAAGAAGGGACACCCCCTCTAGCAATCAGCCCCAGCATTTT. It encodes CASSPRRDTPSSNQPQHF. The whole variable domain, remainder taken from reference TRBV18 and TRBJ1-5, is NAGVMQNPRHLVRRRGQEARLRCSPMKGHSHVYWYRQLPEEGLKFMVYLQKENIIDESGMPKERFSAEFPKEGPSILRIQQVVRGDSAAYFCASSPRRDTPSSNQPQHFGDGTRLSIL.

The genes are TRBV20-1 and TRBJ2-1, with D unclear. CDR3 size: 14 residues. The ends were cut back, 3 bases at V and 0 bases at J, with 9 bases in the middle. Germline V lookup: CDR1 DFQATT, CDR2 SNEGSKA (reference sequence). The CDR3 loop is CSASPSSSYNEQFF. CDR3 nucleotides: TGCAGTGCTAGTCCGTCGAGCTCCTACAATGAGCAGTTCTTC.

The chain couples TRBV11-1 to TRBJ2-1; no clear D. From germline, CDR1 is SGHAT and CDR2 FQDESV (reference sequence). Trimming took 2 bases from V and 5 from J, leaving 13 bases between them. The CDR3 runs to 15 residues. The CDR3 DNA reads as TGTGCCAGCAGCTTACAGCGCCGACGTAACAATGAGCAGTTCTTC. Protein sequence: CASSLQRRRNNEQFF. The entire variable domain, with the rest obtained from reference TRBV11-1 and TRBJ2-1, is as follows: EAEVAQSPRYKITEKSQAVAFWCDPISGHATLYWYRQILGQGPELLVQFQDESVVDDSQLPKDRFSAERLKGVDSTLKIQPAELGDSAMYLCASSLQRRRNNEQFFGPGTRLTVL.

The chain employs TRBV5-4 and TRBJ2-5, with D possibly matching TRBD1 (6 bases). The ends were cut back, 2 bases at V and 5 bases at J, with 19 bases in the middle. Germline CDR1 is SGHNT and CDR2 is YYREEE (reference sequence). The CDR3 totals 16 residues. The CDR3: CASSLRRGRGSETQYF. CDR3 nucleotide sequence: TGTGCCAGCAGCTTACGCCGGGGCAGGGGCAGCGAGACCCAGTACTTC.

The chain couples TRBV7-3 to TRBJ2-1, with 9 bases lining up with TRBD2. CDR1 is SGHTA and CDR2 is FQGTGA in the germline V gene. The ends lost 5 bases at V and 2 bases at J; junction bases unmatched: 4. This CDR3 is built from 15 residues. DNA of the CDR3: TGTGCCAGCAGCCGAGGGACTAGCCCCTACAATGAGCAGTTCTTC. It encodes CASSRGTSPYNEQFF. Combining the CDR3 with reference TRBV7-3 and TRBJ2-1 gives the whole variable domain GAGVSQTPSNKVTEKGKYVELRCDPISGHTALYWYRQSLGQGPEFLIYFQGTGAADDSGLPNDRFFAVRPEGSVSTLKIQRTERGDSAVYLCASSRGTSPYNEQFFGPGTRLTVL.

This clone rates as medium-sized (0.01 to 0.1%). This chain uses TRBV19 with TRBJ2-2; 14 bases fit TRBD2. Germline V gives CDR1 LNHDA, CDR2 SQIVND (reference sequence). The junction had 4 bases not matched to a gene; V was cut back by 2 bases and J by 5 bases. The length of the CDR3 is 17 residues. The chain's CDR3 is CASSISGTSGRTGELFF. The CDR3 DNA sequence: TGTGCCAGTAGTATATCCGGGACTAGCGGGAGAACCGGGGAGCTGTTTTTT.

In DNA form, the CDR3 reads TGTGCCAGCAGTTCAGTCCGACAGGTAAACACTGAAGCTTTCTTT. It yields the protein CASSSVRQVNTEAFF. The rearrangement links TRBV6-2 or TRBV6-3 to TRBJ1-1, with D possibly TRBD1 on 6 matching bases. From germline, CDR1 is MNHEY and CDR2 SVGEGT. The germline V and J ends were trimmed by 4 bases and 2 bases, with 14 bases remaining between them. This CDR3 is built from 15 residues.

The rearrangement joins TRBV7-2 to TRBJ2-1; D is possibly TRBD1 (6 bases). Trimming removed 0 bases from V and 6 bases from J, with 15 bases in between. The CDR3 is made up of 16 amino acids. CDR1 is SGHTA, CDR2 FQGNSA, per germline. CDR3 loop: CASSLALSQGSNEQFF. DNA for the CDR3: TGTGCCAGCAGCTTAGCGCTTTCACAGGGTTCCAATGAGCAGTTCTTC.

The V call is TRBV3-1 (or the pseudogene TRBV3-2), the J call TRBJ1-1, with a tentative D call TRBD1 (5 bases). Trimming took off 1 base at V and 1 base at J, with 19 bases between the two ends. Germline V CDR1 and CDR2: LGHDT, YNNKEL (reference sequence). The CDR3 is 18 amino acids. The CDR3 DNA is TGTGCCAGCAGCCAAGGATACCAGTGGGGCATATCGAACACTGAAGCTTTCTTT. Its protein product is CASSQGYQWGISNTEAFF.